The clone carrying this TCR beta chain was detected a few times. The antigen remains unidentified. In germline, CDR1 is SGHTA, CDR2 FQGNSA. The CDR3 has 15 amino acids. V was pared by 1 base and J by 7 bases, with 16 bases between. The data are from a study of T cell responses to AZD1222 COVID-19 vaccine. Looking at the study overall: Pooling was applied to second doses at about 4 or about 12 weeks.

Study results and caveats: The donors showed a predominance of white British ancestry and of females, with possible underestimation of clonal diversity. Repertoire samples came only from after the peak T cell response.

Sequencing used immunoSEQ multiplex PCR; TCRdb keeps in-frame clones, though not all of them. Here the sample spans 110,000 to 150,000 clones, 80% to 90% being singletons. The receptor was derived from an adult in good health. Here the sequenced sample was peripheral blood, taken on day 0 of AZD1222 vaccination. V usage is TRBV7-2 and J usage is TRBJ1-2; D is perhaps TRBD1 (6 bases). CDR3 bases: TGTGCCAGCAGCTTAGGGTTGGGGGCGCGGTTTGGCTACACCTTC. Amino acid sequence: CASSLGLGARFGYTF.